Listed here is a single TCR beta chain. Its antigen is undetermined. Clones were sequenced by immunoSEQ multiplex PCR, and TCRdb holds only the in-frame ones, with some missing. Among approximately 94,000 clones listed, approximately 91% were seen once. V was pared by 5 bases and J by 3 bases, with 10 bases between. Germline values: CDR1 SGHTA, CDR2 FQGNSA. The CDR3 length is 13 residues. This sample was included in a study of OX40 agonist ivuxolimab in advanced cancers. Study-wide results and caveats: Among the nonresponders, some also had low normalized T-cell clonal expansion.

The V gene is TRBV7-2, the J gene TRBJ2-5, with D tentatively TRBD1 (6 bases). The receptor comes from an adult with an advanced solid tumor such as melanoma, head and neck, liver or kidney cancer. This specimen consisted of CD4+ or CD8+ T cells sorted from blood, obtained in a trial of the OX40 agonist ivuxolimab. The CDR3 here is CASSRGTKETQYF. The CDR3 region has the DNA TGTGCCAGCAGCAGAGGGACAAAAGAGACCCAGTACTTC.